This record covers a single TCR beta chain. The antigen is not known. The junction shows a germline mismatch at one end, possibly a read error. These data come from a study of post-analysis software for immune sequencing data. The CDR3 is 16 residues long. cDNA libraries for TCR beta contained unique molecular identifiers. Each CDR3 protein is one row after TCRdb ran MiXCR on the PCR reads. This sample yields about 770,000 distinct CDR3 sequences, of which around 45% are seen a single time; roughly 5% belongs to the top ten. Points from the study as a whole: In patients, five TRBV segments were more frequent than in controls, with TRBV5-6, TRBV5-1 and TRBV20-1 among them.

The rearrangement uses TRBV12-3 or TRBV12-4 and TRBJ1-4; 8 positions agree with TRBD1. This clonotype was obtained from a girl between 5 and 17 years old with multiple sclerosis. Sequences were obtained from blood. CDR3 loop: CASSGPGQGGGEKLFF. In nucleotides, the CDR3 is TGTGCCAGCAGTGGACCCGGACAGGGCGGAGGTGAAAAGCTGTTTTTT.